This is a list of T cell receptor beta chains from one sample in a study of T cell repertoires in cytomegalovirus infection. Each CDR3 protein is one row after TCRdb ran MiXCR on the reads. The data contain fewer than 300,000 distinct CDR3 sequences, about a quarter of them singletons. The sample taken for sequencing was PBMCs. The receptor source for this set is a human donor in good health (CMV status not recorded). Some clones in this sample may be carry-over from other donors' samples. Each CDR3 is given with its conserved first and last residue. The D gene is left open where the match is weak. Expanded clones get a size class; other rows say once, few or many, or leave the size out.

j_gene: TRBJ1-2
d_gene: .
abundance: few
v_gene: TRBV10-1
CDR3aa: CASSPGPAWGYTF
CDR3nt: TGCGCCAGCAGCCCCGGGCCTGCGTGGGGCTACACCTTC

j_gene: TRBJ2-2
d_gene: TRBD1
abundance: .
v_gene: TRBV10-3
CDR3aa: CAISDPDRGVDTGELFF
CDR3nt: TGTGCCATCAGTGACCCGGACAGGGGAGTTGACACCGGGGAGCTGTTTTTT

j_gene: TRBJ2-7
d_gene: .
abundance: many
v_gene: TRBV12-3/TRBV12-4
CDR3aa: CASSGATSYEQYF
CDR3nt: TGTGCCAGCTCAGGCGCGACCAGCTACGAGCAGTACTTC

j_gene: TRBJ2-3
d_gene: TRBD1
abundance: few
v_gene: TRBV28
CDR3aa: CASSRLTGLTDTQYF
CDR3nt: TGTGCCAGCAGCCGACTGACAGGGCTCACAGATACGCAGTATTTT

j_gene: TRBJ2-3
d_gene: TRBD1
abundance: few
v_gene: TRBV9
CDR3aa: CASRRTGETDTQYF
CDR3nt: TGTGCCAGCCGGCGGACAGGGGAGACAGATACGCAGTATTTT

j_gene: TRBJ2-7
d_gene: .
abundance: many
v_gene: TRBV14
CDR3aa: CASSLLPYEQYF
CDR3nt: TGTGCCAGCAGCCTTCTACCCTACGAGCAGTACTTC

j_gene: TRBJ1-1
d_gene: TRBD1
abundance: few
v_gene: TRBV5-6
CDR3aa: CASSLGRRQGSNTEAFF
CDR3nt: TGTGCCAGCAGCTTGGGGCGACGACAGGGCTCGAACACTGAAGCTTTCTTT

j_gene: TRBJ2-3
d_gene: TRBD2
abundance: many
v_gene: TRBV7-2
CDR3aa: CASSLRAGVSDTQYF
CDR3nt: TGTGCCAGCAGCTTAAGAGCGGGAGTATCAGATACGCAGTATTTT

j_gene: TRBJ1-5
d_gene: TRBD1
abundance: .
v_gene: TRBV29-1
CDR3aa: CSIRTGSNQPQHF
CDR3nt: TGCAGCATACGGACAGGCAGCAATCAGCCCCAGCATTTT

j_gene: TRBJ1-1
d_gene: .
abundance: many
v_gene: TRBV7-2
CDR3aa: CASSSLGGVTEAFF
CDR3nt: TGTGCCAGCAGCTCCCTCGGGGGCGTCACTGAAGCTTTCTTT

j_gene: TRBJ2-7
d_gene: .
abundance: .
v_gene: TRBV20-1
CDR3aa: CSATNPGPSSYEQYF
CDR3nt: TGCAGTGCAACCAATCCGGGTCCCTCCTCCTACGAGCAGTACTTC

j_gene: TRBJ2-2
d_gene: .
abundance: many
v_gene: TRBV28
CDR3aa: CASSFPHSDTGELFF
CDR3nt: TGTGCCAGCAGTTTCCCGCACTCGGACACCGGGGAGCTGTTTTTT

j_gene: TRBJ2-5
d_gene: .
abundance: few
v_gene: TRBV5-1
CDR3aa: CASSLLGDKQETQYF
CDR3nt: TGCGCCAGCAGCTTGTTGGGGGATAAACAAGAGACCCAGTACTTC

j_gene: TRBJ2-7
d_gene: .
abundance: many
v_gene: TRBV7-2
CDR3aa: CASSLELDEQYF
CDR3nt: TGTGCCAGCAGCTTAGAGCTCGACGAGCAGTACTTC

j_gene: TRBJ2-1
d_gene: TRBD2
abundance: few
v_gene: TRBV7-6
CDR3aa: CASSSVRTSGTGEQFF
CDR3nt: TGTGCCAGCAGCTCCGTACGGACTAGCGGGACTGGGGAGCAGTTCTTC

j_gene: TRBJ2-7
d_gene: .
abundance: .
v_gene: TRBV6-2/TRBV6-3
CDR3aa: CASSYGGPSQYF
CDR3nt: TGTGCCAGCAGTTACGGGGGACCATCACAGTACTTC

j_gene: TRBJ2-3
d_gene: TRBD2
abundance: few
v_gene: TRBV28
CDR3aa: CASWTSGSTDTQYF
CDR3nt: TGTGCCAGCTGGACTAGCGGGAGCACAGATACGCAGTATTTT

j_gene: TRBJ1-2
d_gene: .
abundance: few
v_gene: TRBV7-8
CDR3aa: CASSSDRQANYGYTF
CDR3nt: TGTGCCAGCAGCTCTGACCGACAGGCGAACTATGGCTACACCTTC

j_gene: TRBJ1-1
d_gene: TRBD1
abundance: once
v_gene: TRBV28
CDR3aa: CASRLTGATVNTEAFF
CDR3nt: TGTGCCAGCAGGCTAACAGGGGCCACGGTGAACACTGAAGCTTTCTTT

j_gene: TRBJ1-1
d_gene: .
abundance: .
v_gene: TRBV3-1
CDR3aa: CASSQQQGWAFF
CDR3nt: TGTGCCAGCAGCCAACAACAAGGGTGGGCTTTCTTT

j_gene: TRBJ1-4
d_gene: TRBD1
abundance: .
v_gene: TRBV7-8
CDR3aa: CASSHRGAEKLFF
CDR3nt: TGTGCCAGCAGCCACAGGGGGGCTGAAAAACTGTTTTTT

j_gene: TRBJ2-1
d_gene: TRBD2
abundance: .
v_gene: TRBV29-1
CDR3aa: CSVEDSSGRVKDEQFF
CDR3nt: TGCAGCGTTGAAGATTCTAGCGGGAGGGTTAAGGATGAGCAGTTCTTC

j_gene: TRBJ1-1
d_gene: .
abundance: .
v_gene: TRBV20-1
CDR3aa: CSASANTGRTEAFF
CDR3nt: TGCAGTGCTAGCGCCAACACAGGACGGACTGAAGCTTTCTTT

j_gene: TRBJ2-3
d_gene: .
abundance: many
v_gene: TRBV28
CDR3aa: CASSSLGGGSIAGDTQYF
CDR3nt: TGTGCCAGCTCATCCCTAGGGGGGGGCTCAATTGCAGGAGATACGCAGTATTTT

j_gene: TRBJ1-1
d_gene: .
abundance: .
v_gene: TRBV28
CDR3aa: CASSFLTGNTEAFF
CDR3nt: TGTGCCAGCAGTTTCCTGACGGGGAACACTGAAGCTTTCTTT

j_gene: TRBJ2-1
d_gene: TRBD2
abundance: few
v_gene: TRBV7-2
CDR3aa: CASSLVPSGGYYNEQFF
CDR3nt: TGTGCCAGCAGCTTAGTTCCTAGCGGGGGATACTACAATGAGCAGTTCTTC

j_gene: TRBJ1-4
d_gene: TRBD1
abundance: .
v_gene: TRBV28
CDR3aa: CASSRGTGEKLFF
CDR3nt: TGTGCCAGCAGTAGAGGGACAGGGGAAAAACTGTTTTTT

j_gene: TRBJ2-1
d_gene: TRBD2
abundance: few
v_gene: TRBV28
CDR3aa: CASSSFASGSIHEQFF
CDR3nt: TGTGCCAGCAGTTCCTTTGCTAGCGGGAGTATCCATGAGCAGTTCTTC

j_gene: TRBJ2-7
d_gene: TRBD2
abundance: .
v_gene: TRBV29-1
CDR3aa: CSVASGRANEQYF
CDR3nt: TGCAGCGTTGCGAGCGGGAGAGCCAACGAGCAGTACTTC

j_gene: TRBJ2-1
d_gene: .
abundance: .
v_gene: TRBV27
CDR3aa: CASSPLLQVLNEQFF
CDR3nt: TGTGCCAGCAGTCCCCTCTTACAGGTGCTGAATGAGCAGTTCTTC

j_gene: TRBJ1-2
d_gene: TRBD1
abundance: many
v_gene: TRBV5-1
CDR3aa: CASSAQGGGYTF
CDR3nt: TGCGCCAGCAGCGCTCAGGGGGGAGGCTACACCTTC

j_gene: TRBJ2-7
d_gene: .
abundance: few
v_gene: TRBV7-8
CDR3aa: CASSLAGWRASSLAEQYF
CDR3nt: TGTGCCAGCAGCTTAGCGGGGTGGCGCGCTAGCTCTTTGGCCGAGCAGTACTTC

j_gene: TRBJ1-2
d_gene: TRBD1
abundance: .
v_gene: TRBV11-2
CDR3aa: CASSSGQGAGGYTF
CDR3nt: TGTGCCAGCAGCTCGGGACAGGGGGCGGGCGGCTACACCTTC

j_gene: TRBJ2-2
d_gene: .
abundance: many
v_gene: TRBV11-2
CDR3aa: CASSFGGWTGELFF
CDR3nt: TGTGCCAGCAGCTTCGGGGGCTGGACCGGGGAGCTGTTTTTT

j_gene: TRBJ2-7
d_gene: .
abundance: few
v_gene: TRBV20-1
CDR3aa: CSARIRAPASYEQYF
CDR3nt: TGCAGTGCTAGAATCCGGGCCCCCGCCTCCTACGAGCAGTACTTC

j_gene: TRBJ2-1
d_gene: TRBD1
abundance: many
v_gene: TRBV6-1
CDR3aa: CASSLTTGSNNEQFF
CDR3nt: TGTGCCAGCAGTCTCACGACAGGGAGCAACAATGAGCAGTTCTTC

j_gene: TRBJ2-1
d_gene: .
abundance: many
v_gene: TRBV7-2
CDR3aa: CASSLVVNEQFF
CDR3nt: TGTGCCAGCAGCTTAGTGGTAAATGAGCAGTTCTTC

j_gene: TRBJ1-4
d_gene: TRBD1
abundance: few
v_gene: TRBV28
CDR3aa: CASSLNFGTGVEKLFF
CDR3nt: TGTGCCAGCAGTTTAAACTTCGGGACAGGGGTTGAAAAACTGTTTTTT

j_gene: TRBJ2-3
d_gene: TRBD2
abundance: many
v_gene: TRBV28
CDR3aa: CASSLGLAGANTDTQYF
CDR3nt: TGTGCCAGCAGTTTGGGTCTAGCGGGGGCCAACACAGATACGCAGTATTTT

j_gene: TRBJ1-2
d_gene: .
abundance: many
v_gene: TRBV7-9
CDR3aa: CASSLARQRFNYGYTF
CDR3nt: TGTGCCAGCAGCTTAGCGCGCCAGAGATTTAACTATGGCTACACCTTC

j_gene: TRBJ1-1
d_gene: .
abundance: many
v_gene: TRBV7-8
CDR3aa: CASSAPTGIPLVNTEAFF
CDR3nt: TGTGCCAGCAGCGCACCTACAGGGATCCCATTAGTGAACACTGAAGCTTTCTTT

j_gene: TRBJ1-1
d_gene: .
abundance: .
v_gene: TRBV28
CDR3aa: CASRQGRFYIPEAFF
CDR3nt: TGTGCCAGCCGCCAGGGGAGGTTTTATATACCTGAAGCTTTCTTT

j_gene: TRBJ2-1
d_gene: .
abundance: .
v_gene: TRBV7-3
CDR3aa: CASSSLRSSEQFF
CDR3nt: TGTGCCAGCAGCTCCCTTCGTTCTTCTGAGCAGTTCTTC

j_gene: TRBJ1-5
d_gene: TRBD1
abundance: .
v_gene: TRBV29-1
CDR3aa: CSVATGDQPQHF
CDR3nt: TGCAGCGTGGCCACAGGGGATCAGCCCCAGCATTTT

j_gene: TRBJ1-6
d_gene: .
abundance: many
v_gene: TRBV7-2
CDR3aa: CASSLAGAGSYNSPLHF
CDR3nt: TGTGCCAGCAGCTTAGCCGGGGCAGGCTCCTATAATTCACCCCTCCACTTT

j_gene: TRBJ2-5
d_gene: .
abundance: few
v_gene: TRBV20-1
CDR3aa: CSARDWQGFIETQYF
CDR3nt: TGCAGTGCTAGAGATTGGCAGGGTTTCATCGAGACCCAGTACTTC

j_gene: TRBJ1-2
d_gene: TRBD1
abundance: .
v_gene: TRBV27
CDR3aa: CASTRGGSQGGYTF
CDR3nt: TGTGCCAGCACCCGAGGGGGCAGTCAGGGTGGCTACACCTTC

j_gene: TRBJ2-3
d_gene: TRBD2
abundance: many
v_gene: TRBV6-2/TRBV6-3
CDR3aa: CASSYRSSGRTTQYF
CDR3nt: TGTGCCAGCAGTTACCGGTCTAGCGGGAGGACTACGCAGTATTTT

j_gene: TRBJ2-1
d_gene: TRBD2
abundance: few
v_gene: TRBV29-1
CDR3aa: CSVGGGYNEQFF
CDR3nt: TGCAGCGTGGGGGGGGGATACAATGAGCAGTTCTTC